This entry lists 11 T cell receptor beta chains sequenced from one sample in a study of long-term antiretroviral therapy in people with HIV. At the survey level, the v3.0 immunoSEQ assay was run. This table comes from immunoSEQ multiplex PCR, and its TCRdb copy is limited to in-frame clones, with some not included. Of approximately 12,000 clones in the sample, 83% were seen once. This specimen was unsorted PBMCs, taken 3.4 years after starting antiretroviral therapy. The receptor set was obtained from a man in his forties or fifties with HIV.

This sequence joins TRBV11-2 and TRBJ2-1; TRBD2 matches 10 bases. The junction had 4 bases not matched to a gene; V was cut back by 1 base and J by 7 bases. CDR1 is SGHAT and CDR2 is FQNNGV in the germline V gene. The CDR3 is made up of 15 amino acids. The CDR3 coding sequence is TGTGCCAGCAGCTTAGCAGCGGGAGGGAGGAATGAGCAGTTCTTC. Translation: CASSLAAGGRNEQFF.

This clone has just a few counts. V is TRBV27 and J is TRBJ1-5, with TRBD1 as a possible D gene (6 bases). This CDR3 region has 17 residues. The V and J ends lost 5 bases and 2 bases respectively, with 19 bases between them. CDR1 and CDR2 from the germline V gene are MNHEY and SMNVEV (reference sequence). Here the CDR3 DNA reads TGTGCCAGCAGTAAACAGGGCCGGGGAGATGGCAATCAGCCCCAGCATTTT. It is translated as CASSKQGRGDGNQPQHF.

The chain uses TRBV6-4 and TRBJ2-1, with 7 nucleotides matching TRBD2. Per the germline V gene, CDR1 is MRHNA and CDR2 is SNTAGT. The V and J ends lost 4 bases and 2 bases, in that order; junction bases with no gene match: 8. The CDR3 spans 16 residues. The CDR3: CASSASGAGTYNEQFF. The CDR3 DNA reads as TGTGCCAGCAGTGCCTCAGGAGCGGGGACCTACAATGAGCAGTTCTTC.

The rearrangement joins TRBV13 to TRBJ2-3; D perhaps matches TRBD1 (5 bases). The CDR3 totals 13 residues. CDR1 PRHDT and CDR2 FYEKMQ come from the germline V gene (reference sequence). V lost 3 bases, J lost 6 bases, and 10 bases lay in between. The CDR3 loop reads CASSFPGRDTQYF. In nucleotides, the CDR3 is TGTGCCAGCAGCTTCCCAGGGCGGGATACGCAGTATTTT.

This clone was seen a few times. The chain employs TRBV15 and TRBJ2-7; a possible D gene is TRBD2 (5 bases). V was cut by 3 bases and J by 4 bases, with 13 bases left in between. Germline CDR1 is LNHNV and CDR2 is YYDKDF (reference sequence). The CDR3 runs to 14 residues. The CDR3 reads CATSSLLGNYEQYF. The CDR3 DNA sequence: TGTGCCACCAGCAGCCTACTAGGAAATTACGAGCAGTACTTC.

This rearrangement joins TRBV28 to TRBJ2-5; TRBD1 aligns across 8 bases. Trimming took 4 bases from V and 5 from J; bases not matched to a gene: 9. The germline V gene encodes CDR1 MDHEN and CDR2 SYDVKM. The CDR3 extends over 15 amino acids. CDR3 nucleotides: TGTGCCAGCAGTTCGACAGGGGTGGCTTGGGAGACCCAGTACTTC. As protein: CASSSTGVAWETQYF. The variable domain in full, with the rest retrieved from reference TRBV28 and TRBJ2-5, is DVKVTQSSRYLVKRTGEKVFLECVQDMDHENMFWYRQDPGLGLRLIYFSYDVKMKEKGDIPEGYSVSREKKERFSLILESASTNQTSMYLCASSSTGVAWETQYFGPGTRLLVL.

The chain couples TRBV25-1 to TRBJ2-1, with 10 positions matching TRBD1. Germline V gene data show CDR1 as MGHDK and CDR2 as SYGVNS. J gave up 3 bases and V 8 bases, and 4 bases lay outside the gene matches. The CDR3 runs to 14 residues. CDR3 nucleotide sequence: TGTGCCAGCGCGGGACAGGGGATCTACAATGAGCAGTTCTTC. It yields the protein CASAGQGIYNEQFF.

This chain uses TRBV7-8 with TRBJ2-2, with D hard to call. CDR3 length: 14 amino acids. Per the germline V gene, CDR1 is SGHVS and CDR2 is FQNEAQ. Between the trimmed V and J ends, which lost 2 bases and 5 bases, there was a span of 9 bases. This CDR3 reads CASSLLWATGELFF. CDR3 DNA: TGTGCCAGCAGCTTACTTTGGGCAACCGGGGAGCTGTTTTTT.

V is TRBV5-1 and J is TRBJ2-5; D gene unclear. Per the germline V gene, CDR1 is SGHRS and CDR2 is YFSETQ. The length of the CDR3 is 12 residues. V gave up 4 bases and J gave up 8 bases, with 12 bases separating them. The CDR3 region has the DNA TGCGCCAGCAGCCCGGAAAAAGCCACCCAGTACTTC. Encoded protein: CASSPEKATQYF.

A single count supports this clone. As DNA, the CDR3 is TGTGCCTTCATTTCGAACGGACACTACGAGCAGTACTTC. Protein: CAFISNGHYEQYF. The rearrangement uses TRBV30 and TRBJ2-7, with D perhaps TRBD1 (5 bases). CDR3 length equals 13 residues. V was pared by 7 bases and J by 3 bases, with 16 bases between. Germline CDR1 GTSNPN, CDR2 SVGIG (reference sequence).

This chain uses TRBV27 with TRBJ2-7; D is unresolved. Germline CDR1 MNHEY, CDR2 SMNVEV (reference sequence). The V and J ends lost 3 bases and 3 bases respectively, with 9 bases between them. CDR3 length: 13 residues. The CDR3 region is CASSFGRNYEQYF. In DNA form, the CDR3 reads TGTGCCAGCAGTTTTGGCAGGAACTACGAGCAGTACTTC.